One sample yielded the 17 T cell receptor beta chains listed below, sequenced in a study of persistence of HIV-infected CD4 T cells. The immunoSEQ assay was version 4, run in survey mode. Assay used: immunoSEQ multiplex PCR; TCRdb lists only in-frame clones, some missing. Of about 45,000 clones listed, around 90% are singletons. These receptors have no identified antigens. Cells were stimulated nonspecifically with anti-CD3/anti-CD28 magnetic beads. CD4+ T cells upregulating both CD40 ligand and CD69 were sorted as responding cells. This material consisted of CD4+ T cells sorted from PBMCs after roughly 17-hour stimulation, taken from a patient who received antiretroviral therapy. The receptors here all came from an adult woman with HIV who was CMV-seropositive.

The J gene is TRBJ1-2, the V gene TRBV29-1; D uncertain. Germline CDR1 reads SQVTM; CDR2 reads ANQGSEA. The length of the CDR3 is 12 residues. V was trimmed by 4 bases and J by 4 bases, leaving 10 bases between them. This chain's CDR3 is CSVGDGVYGYTF. The CDR3 DNA reads as TGCAGCGTTGGGGATGGGGTCTATGGCTACACCTTC.

The chain is built from TRBV5-5 and TRBJ2-7; D is tentatively TRBD1 or TRBD2 (5 bases each). This CDR3 has 14 residues. Germline V gives CDR1 SGHKS, CDR2 YYEKEE (reference sequence). The germline V and J ends were trimmed by 4 bases and 3 bases, with 14 bases remaining between them. As DNA, the CDR3 is TGTGCCAGCAGCCAAGGGGCCGGGGTCTACGAGCAGTACTTC. Translated: CASSQGAGVYEQYF. The variable domain in full, completed from reference TRBV5-5 and TRBJ2-7, reads DAGVTQSPTHLIKTRGQQVTLRCSPISGHKSVSWYQQVLGQGPQFIFQYYEKEERGRGNFPDRFSARQFPNYSSELNVNALLLGDSALYLCASSQGAGVYEQYFGPGTRLTVT.

V usage is TRBV10-1 and J usage is TRBJ2-5; the D is unclear. V lost 6 bases and J 5 bases, leaving 13 bases between the germline ends. Germline V gives CDR1 WNHNN, CDR2 SYGVQD (reference sequence). This CDR3 has 13 residues. The CDR3 nucleotides are TGCGCCAGCAGCTTTACGCTCGGGGAGACCCAGTACTTC. Amino acids: CASSFTLGETQYF.

The gene calls are TRBV28 and TRBJ2-1; 11 nucleotides align to TRBD2. Trimming at V came to 1 base and at J to 4 bases, leaving 3 bases not matched to a gene. The CDR3 contains 16 residues. Germline CDR1 reads MDHEN; CDR2 reads SYDVKM. The CDR3 DNA reads TGTGCCAGCAGTTTATTCTCTAGCGGGGGGTACAATGAGCAGTTCTTC. Protein: CASSLFSSGGYNEQFF.

The chain has TRBV24-1 and TRBJ2-7, with D perhaps matching TRBD1 (6 bases). CDR1 and CDR2 (germline): KGHDR, SFDVKD. V dropped 4 bases and J dropped 5 bases, with 14 bases sitting between them. The CDR3 loop spans 14 amino acids. CDR3 in amino acids: CATSDARGSDEQYF. CDR3 bases: TGTGCCACCAGTGACGCCAGGGGCTCGGACGAGCAGTACTTC.

The V gene is TRBV5-4, the J gene TRBJ2-1; D call uncertain. This CDR3 has 16 residues. Looked up from germline, CDR1 is SGHNT and CDR2 is YYREEE (reference sequence). V was shortened by 4 bases and J by 0 bases, with 14 bases between the two germline ends. The CDR3 DNA reads as TGTGCCAGCAGCCCCCTGGGTCCTAGCTCCTACAATGAGCAGTTCTTC. Its protein is CASSPLGPSSYNEQFF.

The rearrangement uses TRBV2 and TRBJ1-3; the D is unclear. V dropped 8 bases and J dropped 1 base, with 6 bases sitting between them. The CDR3 sequence is 12 residues long. Germline loops: CDR1 SNHLY, CDR2 FYNNEI. The CDR3 is CASARSGNTIYF. CDR3 in DNA: TGTGCCAGCGCCCGGTCTGGAAACACCATATATTTT.

The rearrangement joins TRBV21-1 to TRBJ1-2; TRBD1, the D gene given by the table, was not confirmed from the DNA. TRBV21-1 is a documented pseudogene. The CDR3 spans 16 residues. The CDR3 reads CASSKGQSSNTYGYTF. CDR3 DNA: TGTGCCAGCAGCAAAGGACAGTCCTCAAATACGTATGGCTACACCTTC.

This chain links TRBV19 with TRBJ2-2; the D is unclear. CDR3 length: 16 amino acids. With 7 bases removed from V and 2 bases from J, the gap between germline ends came to 17 bases. Germline V lookup: CDR1 LNHDA, CDR2 SQIVND (reference sequence). The DNA of the CDR3 is TGTGCCAGTACGACTGGGCGCCCACTAAACACCGGGGAGCTGTTTTTT. This codes for CASTTGRPLNTGELFF.

This chain uses TRBV5-6 with TRBJ1-3, with D unclear. Germline V gene lookup returns CDR1 SGHDT and CDR2 YYEEEE. The V end was cut by 0 bases, the J end by 2 bases, with 6 bases between. This CDR3 comprises 14 residues. The CDR3 region has the DNA TGTGCCAGCAGCTTGGTAGGGACTGGAAACACCATATATTTT. It is translated as CASSLVGTGNTIYF.

The rearrangement joins TRBV7-3 to TRBJ2-7; D may be TRBD1 (6 bases). This CDR3 region has 15 residues. V lost 5 bases to trimming and J lost 1 base, with 15 bases between them. Germline assignment: CDR1 SGHTA and CDR2 FQGTGA. The CDR3 is CASSQMTGPSYEQYF. The DNA of the CDR3 is TGTGCCAGCAGCCAAATGACAGGTCCTTCCTACGAGCAGTACTTC. Together with reference TRBV7-3 and TRBJ2-7, the CDR3 gives the full variable domain: GAGVSQTPSNKVTEKGKYVELRCDPISGHTALYWYRQSLGQGPEFLIYFQGTGAADDSGLPNDRFFAVRPEGSVSTLKIQRTERGDSAVYLCASSQMTGPSYEQYFGPGTRLTVT.

The gene calls are TRBV5-8 and TRBJ2-1, with TRBD2 as a possible D gene (7 bases). The CDR3 runs 16 residues. V dropped 5 bases and J dropped 0 bases, with 15 bases sitting between them. Per germline, CDR1 SGHTS and CDR2 YDEGEE. The CDR3 spells CASRGGTTRSYNEQFF. For the CDR3, the DNA is TGTGCCAGCAGAGGGGGGACTACCCGCTCCTACAATGAGCAGTTCTTC.

The CDR3 reads CAISPRTGGETQYF. CDR3 DNA: TGTGCCATCAGCCCCAGGACAGGGGGGGAGACCCAGTACTTC. V and J are TRBV10-3 and TRBJ2-5; 10 nucleotides match TRBD1. J gave up 5 bases and V 6 bases, and 6 bases lay outside the gene matches. The CDR3 is 14 amino acids. The germline gives CDR1 ENHRY, CDR2 SYGVKD.

The chain couples TRBV28 to TRBJ1-6; 10 nucleotides align to TRBD1. This CDR3 has 18 residues. Germline CDR1 MDHEN, CDR2 SYDVKM. The V and J ends lost 3 bases and 7 bases, in that order; junction bases with no gene match: 12. The CDR3 DNA sequence: TGTGCCAGCAGTTTCTTAACCGGGACAGGGGCAGGAAATTCACCCCTCCACTTT. Its protein product is CASSFLTGTGAGNSPLHF.

CDR3 coding DNA: TGTGCCAGCAGTTTAGCCCGACCCGACGAGCAGTACTTC. Translation: CASSLARPDEQYF. The chain recombines TRBV12-3 or TRBV12-4 with TRBJ2-7, with unresolved D. Between the trimmed V and J ends, which lost 0 bases and 5 bases, there was a span of 8 bases. This CDR3 is 13 amino acids long.

The chain combines TRBV10-3 with TRBJ2-5; 8 nucleotides match TRBD2. The CDR3 is 19 residues long. Germline CDR1 is ENHRY and CDR2 is SYGVKD. J was trimmed by 5 bases and V by 0 bases; bases with no gene match: 17. CDR3 sequence (DNA): TGTGCCATCAGTGAGTCGAAGTCTAGCGGGTATAGTGTGGCGGAGACCCAGTACTTC. It is translated as CAISESKSSGYSVAETQYF.

The CDR3 spells CSVGGTGGGQETQYF. Here the CDR3 DNA reads TGCAGCGTCGGTGGGACAGGGGGAGGCCAAGAGACCCAGTACTTC. J is TRBJ2-5 and V is TRBV29-1, with 11 positions matching TRBD1. CDR3 length: 15 amino acids. Unmatched junction bases numbered 7, after V lost 6 bases and J lost 1 base. Germline-derived CDR1 and CDR2 are SQVTM and ANQGSEA.